This TCR beta chain was captured in a study of identical twins. Unique molecular identifiers were present on the cDNA, which also gained a universal primer site by template switching. Via MiXCR, TCRdb re-called the 5' RACE reads, giving one row per CDR3 protein. Counted here are approximately 260,000 distinct CDR3 sequences, about 9% occurring once; the ten biggest clones make up over 2.5%. Study-wide results and limits: Some out-of-frame alpha sequences were shared by twins, and these showed excess low generation probability. There were fewer insertions in abundant cord blood beta clonotypes, but memory repertoires showed no such pattern.

Regarding this clonotype: Its cognate antigen is unknown.

V gave up 5 bases and J gave up 4 bases, with 20 bases separating them. This CDR3 has 16 residues. The germline gives CDR1 SEHNR, CDR2 FQNEAQ (reference sequence). This same sample was also part of a study on yellow fever vaccine responses in identical twins. From that study: Twins' vaccine T cell responses were reported to seem partly convergent and partly personalized.

The sequence derives from a woman under 30 in good health. The sequenced sample was CD8+ T cells sorted from blood. The rearrangement joins TRBV7-9 to TRBJ1-2; D gene uncertain. The CDR3 DNA follows: TGTGCCAGCAGCACCGGGATGACAAACCCCCTCTATGGCTACACCTTC. Its translation: CASSTGMTNPLYGYTF.